This entry lists 2 T cell receptor beta chains sequenced from one sample in a study of cytomegalovirus exposure and HLA in healthy donors. The PCR had 60 Vbeta and 13 Jbeta primers. Repertoires were generated with immunoSEQ multiplex PCR, while TCRdb's copy carries only in-frame clones and drops some. The top ten clones hold roughly 14% of a sample with 83,000 or so clones, roughly three quarters of them seen once. The sequenced sample was PBMCs. The receptor source for this set is a woman in her forties in good health and CMV-seropositive.

V and J are TRBV5-7 and TRBJ2-1; D remains ambiguous. TRBV5-7 is an ORF for which the function is uncertain. Between the trimmed V and J ends, which lost 3 bases and 14 bases, there was a span of 15 bases. The CDR3 is 12 amino acids. CDR3 sequence (DNA): TGTGCCAGCAGCTCGGAGACTGAATCAAAGTTCTTC. It specifies CASSSETESKFF.

This clone was recorded a few times. The rearrangement uses TRBV7-9 and TRBJ2-7; D may be TRBD1 (5 bases). This CDR3 has 16 amino acids. Trimming removed 6 bases at V and 3 bases at J, with 21 bases between. CDR1 and CDR2 (germline): SEHNR, FQNEAQ (reference sequence). The CDR3 protein is CASSYAPLPTGYEQYF. The CDR3 nucleotides are TGTGCCAGCAGTTATGCCCCTCTCCCCACAGGCTACGAGCAGTACTTC.